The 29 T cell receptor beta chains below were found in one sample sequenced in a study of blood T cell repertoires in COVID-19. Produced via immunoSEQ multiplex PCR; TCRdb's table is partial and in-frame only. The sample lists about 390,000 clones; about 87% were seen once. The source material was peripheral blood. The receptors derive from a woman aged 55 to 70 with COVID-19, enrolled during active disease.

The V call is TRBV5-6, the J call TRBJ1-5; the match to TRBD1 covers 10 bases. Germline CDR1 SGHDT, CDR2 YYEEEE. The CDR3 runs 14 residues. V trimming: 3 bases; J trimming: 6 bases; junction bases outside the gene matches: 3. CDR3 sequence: CASSSRTGGQPQHF. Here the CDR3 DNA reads TGTGCCAGCAGCTCCAGGACAGGGGGTCAGCCCCAGCATTTT.

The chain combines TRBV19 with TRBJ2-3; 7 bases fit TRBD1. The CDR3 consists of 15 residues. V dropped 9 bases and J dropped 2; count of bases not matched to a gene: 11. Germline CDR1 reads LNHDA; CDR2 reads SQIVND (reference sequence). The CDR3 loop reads CASRPRDSHTDTQYF. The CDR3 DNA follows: TGTGCCAGCAGACCCCGGGACAGCCACACAGATACGCAGTATTTT.

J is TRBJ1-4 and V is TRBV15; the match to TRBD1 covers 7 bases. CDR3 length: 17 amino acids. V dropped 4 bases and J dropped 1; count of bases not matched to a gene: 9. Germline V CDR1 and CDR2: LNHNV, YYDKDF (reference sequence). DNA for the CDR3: TGTGCCACCAGCAACTCCCGAGGGGGCGGAACTAATGAAAAACTGTTTTTT. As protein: CATSNSRGGGTNEKLFF.

CDR3 region: CASSSVPGQGGELFF. The CDR3 nucleotides read TGCGCCAGCAGCTCCGTCCCGGGACAGGGCGGGGAGCTGTTTTTT. The chain is built from TRBV5-1 and TRBJ2-2; 9 nucleotides line up with TRBD1. The V and J ends lost 3 bases and 7 bases, in that order; junction bases with no gene match: 7. Per germline, CDR1 SGHRS and CDR2 YFSETQ. CDR3 length: 15 amino acids.

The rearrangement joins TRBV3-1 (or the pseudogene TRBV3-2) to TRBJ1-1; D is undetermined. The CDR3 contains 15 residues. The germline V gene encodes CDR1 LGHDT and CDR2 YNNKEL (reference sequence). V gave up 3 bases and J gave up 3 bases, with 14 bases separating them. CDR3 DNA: TGTGCCAGCAGCCACAACACGGAGGTGGACACTGAAGCTTTCTTT. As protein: CASSHNTEVDTEAFF.

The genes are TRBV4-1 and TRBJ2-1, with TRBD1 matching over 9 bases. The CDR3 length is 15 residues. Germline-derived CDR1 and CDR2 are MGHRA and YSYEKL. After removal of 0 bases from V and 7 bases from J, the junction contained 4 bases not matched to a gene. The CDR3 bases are TGCGCCAGCAGCCAAGACACAGGGGGCGGGAATGAGCAGTTCTTC. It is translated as CASSQDTGGGNEQFF.

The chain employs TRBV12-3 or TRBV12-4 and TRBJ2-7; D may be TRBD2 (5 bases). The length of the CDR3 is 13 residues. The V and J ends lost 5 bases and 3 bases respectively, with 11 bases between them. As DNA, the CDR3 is TGTGCCAGCAGTCCCGGGATGAGCTACGAGCAGTACTTC. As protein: CASSPGMSYEQYF.

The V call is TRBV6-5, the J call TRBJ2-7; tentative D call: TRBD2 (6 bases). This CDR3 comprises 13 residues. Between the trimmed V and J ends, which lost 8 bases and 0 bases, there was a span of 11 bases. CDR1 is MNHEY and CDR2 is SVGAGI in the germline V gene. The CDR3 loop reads CASGRGSSYEQYF. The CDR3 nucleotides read TGTGCCAGCGGACGGGGGAGCTCCTACGAGCAGTACTTC.

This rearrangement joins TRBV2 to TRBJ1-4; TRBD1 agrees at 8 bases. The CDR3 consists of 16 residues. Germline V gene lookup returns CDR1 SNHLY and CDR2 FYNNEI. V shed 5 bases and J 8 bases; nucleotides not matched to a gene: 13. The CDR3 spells CASSLQGAQVSEKLFF. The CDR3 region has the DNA TGTGCCAGCAGTCTCCAGGGGGCCCAAGTTAGCGAAAAACTGTTTTTT.

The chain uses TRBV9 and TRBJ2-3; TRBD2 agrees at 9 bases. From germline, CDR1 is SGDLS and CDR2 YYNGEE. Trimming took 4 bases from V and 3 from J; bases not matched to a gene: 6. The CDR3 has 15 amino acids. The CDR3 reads CASSRRGGVTDTQYF. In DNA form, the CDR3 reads TGTGCCAGCAGCAGGCGGGGGGGCGTAACAGATACGCAGTATTTT.

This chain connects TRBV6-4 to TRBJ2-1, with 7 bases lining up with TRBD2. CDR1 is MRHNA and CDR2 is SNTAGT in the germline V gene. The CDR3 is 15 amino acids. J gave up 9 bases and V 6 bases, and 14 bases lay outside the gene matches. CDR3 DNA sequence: TGTGCCAGCAGCTACGCCAGCGGTGGGGGGGGTGAGCAGTTCTTC. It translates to CASSYASGGGGEQFF.

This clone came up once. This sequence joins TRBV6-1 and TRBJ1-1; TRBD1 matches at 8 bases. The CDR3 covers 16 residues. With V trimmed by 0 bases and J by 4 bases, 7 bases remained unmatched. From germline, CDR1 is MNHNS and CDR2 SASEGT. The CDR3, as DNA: TGTGCCAGCAGTGAAGCGAGGACAGGGCCGGCCACTGAAGCTTTCTTT. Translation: CASSEARTGPATEAFF.

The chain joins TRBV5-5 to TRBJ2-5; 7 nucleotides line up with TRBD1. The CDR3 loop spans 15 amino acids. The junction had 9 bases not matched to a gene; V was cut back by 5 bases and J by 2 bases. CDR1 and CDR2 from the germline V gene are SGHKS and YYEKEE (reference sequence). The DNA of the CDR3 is TGTGCCAGCAGGCGGCGTCAGGGGGAACAAGAGACCCAGTACTTC. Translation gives CASRRRQGEQETQYF.

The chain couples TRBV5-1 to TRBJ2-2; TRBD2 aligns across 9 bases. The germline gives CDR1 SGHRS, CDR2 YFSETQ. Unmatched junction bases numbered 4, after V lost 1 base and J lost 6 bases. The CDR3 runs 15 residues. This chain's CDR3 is CASSLNGGGAGELFF. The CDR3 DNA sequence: TGCGCCAGCAGCTTGAATGGCGGGGGGGCCGGGGAGCTGTTTTTT.

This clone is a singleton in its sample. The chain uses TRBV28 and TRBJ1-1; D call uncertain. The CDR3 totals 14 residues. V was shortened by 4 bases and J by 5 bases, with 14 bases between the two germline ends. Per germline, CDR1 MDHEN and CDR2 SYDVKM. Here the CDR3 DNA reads TGTGCCAGCAGTTCCCCCCCCTGGCGGACTGAAGCTTTCTTT. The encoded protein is CASSSPPWRTEAFF.

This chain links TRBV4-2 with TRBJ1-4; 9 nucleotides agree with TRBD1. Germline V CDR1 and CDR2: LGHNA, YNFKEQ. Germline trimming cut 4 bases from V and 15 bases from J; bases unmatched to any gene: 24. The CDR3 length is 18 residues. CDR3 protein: CASSPSQGLVDRGYSMFF. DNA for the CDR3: TGTGCCAGCAGCCCATCCCAGGGGTTGGTGGACAGGGGTTATTCCATGTTTTTT.

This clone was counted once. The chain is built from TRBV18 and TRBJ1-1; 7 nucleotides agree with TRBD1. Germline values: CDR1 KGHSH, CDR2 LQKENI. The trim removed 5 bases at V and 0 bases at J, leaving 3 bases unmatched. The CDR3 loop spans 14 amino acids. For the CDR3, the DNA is TGTGCCAGCTCAGCCGACAGGGTGAACACTGAAGCTTTCTTT. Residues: CASSADRVNTEAFF.

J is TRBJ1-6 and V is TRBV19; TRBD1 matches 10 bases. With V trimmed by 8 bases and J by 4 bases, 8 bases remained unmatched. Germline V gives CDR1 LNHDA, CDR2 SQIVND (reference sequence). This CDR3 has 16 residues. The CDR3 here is CASYAGTGEYNSPLHF. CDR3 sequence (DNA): TGTGCCAGTTATGCCGGGACAGGGGAATATAATTCACCCCTCCACTTT. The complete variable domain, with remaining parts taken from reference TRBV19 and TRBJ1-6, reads DGGITQSPKYLFRKEGQNVTLSCEQNLNHDAMYWYRQDPGQGLRLIYYSQIVNDFQKGDIAEGYSVSREKKESFPLTVTSAQKNPTAFYLCASYAGTGEYNSPLHFGNGTRLTVT.

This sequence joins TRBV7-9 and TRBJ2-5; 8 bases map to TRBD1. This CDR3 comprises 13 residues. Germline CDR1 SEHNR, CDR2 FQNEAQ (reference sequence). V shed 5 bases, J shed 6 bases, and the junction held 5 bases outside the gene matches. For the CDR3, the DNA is TGTGCCAGCAGCCCCGGACAGGGACAGACCCAGTACTTC. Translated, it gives CASSPGQGQTQYF.

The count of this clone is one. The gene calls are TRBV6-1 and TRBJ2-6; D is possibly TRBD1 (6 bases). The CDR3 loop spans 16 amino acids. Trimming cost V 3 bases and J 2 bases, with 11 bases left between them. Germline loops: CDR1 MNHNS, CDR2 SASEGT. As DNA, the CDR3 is TGTGCCAGCAGTGATTATTGGGGGCCTGGGGCCAACGTCCTGACTTTC. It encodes CASSDYWGPGANVLTF.

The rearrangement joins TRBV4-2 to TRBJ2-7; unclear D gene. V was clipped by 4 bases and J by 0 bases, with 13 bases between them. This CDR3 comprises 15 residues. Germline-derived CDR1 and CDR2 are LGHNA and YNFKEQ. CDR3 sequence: CASSPTRLLSYEQYF. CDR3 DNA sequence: TGTGCCAGCAGCCCGACCAGGCTTCTCTCCTACGAGCAGTACTTC.

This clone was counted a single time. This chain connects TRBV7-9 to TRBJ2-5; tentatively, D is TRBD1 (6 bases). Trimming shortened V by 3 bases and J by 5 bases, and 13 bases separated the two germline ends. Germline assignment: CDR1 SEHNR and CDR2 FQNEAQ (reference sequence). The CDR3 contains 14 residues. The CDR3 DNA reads TGTGCCAGCAGCTTTTCAGGGGCCAGGGAGACCCAGTACTTC. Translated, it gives CASSFSGARETQYF.

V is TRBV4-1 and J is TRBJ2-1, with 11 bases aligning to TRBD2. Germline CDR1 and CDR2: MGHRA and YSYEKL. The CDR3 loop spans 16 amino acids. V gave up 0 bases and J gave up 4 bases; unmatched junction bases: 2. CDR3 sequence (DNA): TGCGCCAGCAGCCAAGATACTAGCGGGGGTTACAATGAGCAGTTCTTC. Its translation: CASSQDTSGGYNEQFF.

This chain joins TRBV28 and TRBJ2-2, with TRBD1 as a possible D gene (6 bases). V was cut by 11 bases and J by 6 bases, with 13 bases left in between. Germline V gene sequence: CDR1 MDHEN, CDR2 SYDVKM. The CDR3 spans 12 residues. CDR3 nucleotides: TGTGCCTCTACAGGGTTCGCCGGGGAGCTGTTTTTT. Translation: CASTGFAGELFF.

The CDR3 sequence: CASLQGKDSPLHF. DNA of the CDR3: TGTGCCAGCCTACAGGGCAAGGATTCACCCCTCCACTTT. The chain employs TRBV7-9 and TRBJ1-6; a weak D match, TRBD1 (6 bases). The germline V and J ends were trimmed by 8 bases and 8 bases, with 13 bases remaining between them. The CDR3 contains 13 residues. CDR1 is SEHNR, CDR2 FQNEAQ, per germline (reference sequence).

CDR3 amino acids: CASSRTVYNSPLHF. Written as DNA, the CDR3 is TGTGCCAGCAGCCGCACAGTTTATAATTCACCCCTCCACTTT. The V call is TRBV6-5, the J call TRBJ1-6, with D uncertain. Germline loops: CDR1 MNHEY, CDR2 SVGAGI. Trimming cost V 6 bases and J 4 bases, with 10 bases left between them. The CDR3 totals 14 residues.

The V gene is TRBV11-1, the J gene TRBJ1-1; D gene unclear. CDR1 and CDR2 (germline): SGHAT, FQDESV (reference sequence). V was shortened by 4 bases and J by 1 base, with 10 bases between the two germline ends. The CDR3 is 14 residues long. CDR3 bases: TGTGCCAGCAGCTCAGTTCGCTGGAACACTGAAGCTTTCTTT. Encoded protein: CASSSVRWNTEAFF.

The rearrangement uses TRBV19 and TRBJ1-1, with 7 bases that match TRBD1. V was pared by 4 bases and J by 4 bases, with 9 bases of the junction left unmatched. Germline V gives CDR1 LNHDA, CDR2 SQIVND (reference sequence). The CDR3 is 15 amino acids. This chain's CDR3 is CASSSKVTGSTEAFF. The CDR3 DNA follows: TGTGCCAGTAGTAGTAAAGTGACAGGGTCCACTGAAGCTTTCTTT.

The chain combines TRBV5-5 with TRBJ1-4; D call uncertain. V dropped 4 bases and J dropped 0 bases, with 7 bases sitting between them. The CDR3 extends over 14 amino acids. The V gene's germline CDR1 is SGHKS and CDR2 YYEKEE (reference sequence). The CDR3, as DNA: TGTGCCAGCAGCCCCTTTGCAACTAATGAAAAACTGTTTTTT. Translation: CASSPFATNEKLFF.